A single sample gave rise to the 8 T cell receptor beta chains below, sequenced in a study of cytomegalovirus exposure and HLA in healthy donors. Primers: 60 Vbeta forward and 13 Jbeta reverse. The repertoire was sequenced with immunoSEQ multiplex PCR; TCRdb's copy has only in-frame clones and lacks some. The sample has around 160,000 clones; roughly 83% are singletons. The sequenced material came from PBMCs. These receptors were obtained from a woman younger than 30 in good health and CMV-seronegative.

The chain is built from TRBV6-1 and TRBJ2-4, with D possibly being TRBD2 (5 bases). The CDR3 spans 14 residues. V was pared by 5 bases and J by 1 base, with 9 bases between. The germline CDR1 and CDR2 sequences are MNHNS and SASEGT. The CDR3 region is CASSRELAKNIQYF. CDR3 in DNA: TGTGCCAGCAGTCGGGAATTGGCCAAAAACATTCAGTACTTC.

The gene calls are TRBV9 and TRBJ2-5, with D possibly TRBD1 on 6 matching bases. The germline V gene has CDR1 SGDLS and CDR2 YYNGEE. With 1 base removed from V and 2 bases from J, the gap between germline ends came to 15 bases. CDR3 size: 16 residues. This CDR3 is CASSVSSRGRQETQYF. In nucleotides, the CDR3 is TGTGCCAGCAGCGTAAGCTCCAGGGGTCGGCAAGAGACCCAGTACTTC.

The rearrangement uses TRBV7-9 and TRBJ1-1; D may be TRBD1 (5 bases). Trimming removed 4 bases at V and 5 bases at J, with 11 bases between. From germline, CDR1 is SEHNR and CDR2 FQNEAQ (reference sequence). The CDR3 spans 13 residues. CDR3 region: CASSYSGGTEAFF. The CDR3 DNA reads as TGTGCCAGCAGCTACAGTGGGGGGACTGAAGCTTTCTTT.

The J gene is TRBJ2-3, the V gene TRBV9; D is unclear. The V and J ends lost 3 bases and 7 bases respectively, with 18 bases between them. CDR3 length equals 15 residues. Germline CDR1 SGDLS, CDR2 YYNGEE. In DNA, the CDR3 is TGTGCCAGCAGCGCCTCCAGCGCGTCTTATAATACGCAGTATTTT. This gives the protein CASSASSASYNTQYF.

The genes are TRBV9 and TRBJ2-7; D might be TRBD1 (6 bases). This CDR3 comprises 12 residues. Germline lookup yields CDR1 SGDLS and CDR2 YYNGEE. With 5 bases removed from V and 3 bases from J, the gap between germline ends came to 9 bases. Here the CDR3 reads CASSGGGYEQYF. Here the CDR3 DNA reads TGTGCCAGCAGTGGGGGCGGCTACGAGCAGTACTTC. Together with reference TRBV9 and TRBJ2-7, the CDR3 gives the full variable domain: DSGVTQTPKHLITATGQRVTLRCSPRSGDLSVYWYQQSLDQGLQFLIQYYNGEERAKGNILERFSAQQFPDLHSELNLSSLELGDSALYFCASSGGGYEQYFGPGTRLTVT.

The V call is TRBV2, the J call TRBJ2-2; D unresolved. The germline gives CDR1 SNHLY, CDR2 FYNNEI. The V and J ends lost 8 bases and 7 bases respectively, with 8 bases between them. The CDR3 contains 11 residues. The CDR3, as DNA: TGTGCCAGCGAGTTCTACGGGGAGCTGTTTTTT. Translated, it gives CASEFYGELFF.

This rearrangement joins TRBV6-1 to TRBJ2-1, with D tentatively TRBD2 (5 bases). Per the germline V gene, CDR1 is MNHNS and CDR2 is SASEGT. Between the trimmed V and J ends, which lost 8 bases and 0 bases, there was a span of 11 bases. This CDR3 is built from 14 residues. The CDR3 coding sequence is TGTGCCAGCCTCCGGGGTACCTCCTACAATGAGCAGTTCTTC. Translation gives CASLRGTSYNEQFF.

The chain employs TRBV19 and TRBJ2-5; a weak D match, TRBD1 (6 bases). The V gene's germline CDR1 is LNHDA and CDR2 SQIVND (reference sequence). This CDR3 is 14 amino acids long. Trimming took off 6 bases at V and 1 base at J, with 12 bases between the two ends. CDR3 nucleotide sequence: TGTGCCAGTAGCTTGGGGGCGATCCAAGAGACCCAGTACTTC. Its protein is CASSLGAIQETQYF.